This T cell receptor (beta chain) appears in the sequencing data of a study of vaccination and CD4 T cells after COVID-19. Overall study findings and caveats: Convalescent patients had a median approximately 86% of post-vaccine SARS-CoV-2-reactive clones that were detected only after vaccination, not before it.

Oncomine TCR Beta short-read sequencing was applied to DNA from cultured CD4+ T cells. One entry per CDR3 protein, called by TCRdb with MiXCR from the PCR reads. The sample contains about 19,000 distinct CDR3 sequences, around 48% of which appear only once. Germline V gene sequence: CDR1 KGHSH, CDR2 LQKENI. This CDR3 region has 12 residues. Trimming stripped 5 bases from V and 1 base from J, with 6 bases between. In this sample, this clonotype turned up once. Its specificity is not known. Stated treatment: roughly nine-day PBMC culture with coronavirus spike peptide pools or control peptides (ViraFEST assay).

The sequence was obtained from a human donor who had recovered from COVID-19. The sample comprised CD4+ T cells from blood, cultured in vitro. The chain joins TRBV18 to TRBJ2-7, with D hard to call. Written as DNA, the CDR3 is TGTGCCAGCTCATCGCCTTCCTACGAGCAGTACTTC. Its protein is CASSSPSYEQYF.